These T cell receptor beta chains were read from a single sample in a study of response to subunit inactivated influenza vaccine. One entry per CDR3 protein results from TCRdb running MiXCR on the RT-PCR reads. Among roughly 570,000 distinct CDR3 sequences listed, approximately 15% were seen once. Material: PBMCs from blood, obtained 12 days after vaccination. These receptors originate from a man aged 45-60 years who received an inactivated influenza vaccine. The CDR3 runs from the conserved cysteine through the conserved F or W. D genes are given only for firm matches. Some rows mark clone size as missing; the rest say once, few, many or name a class of expanded clone.

J gene: TRBJ1-4
clone size: many
V gene: TRBV5-1
D gene: TRBD1
CDR3 protein: CASSLERQGAGEKLFF
CDR3 DNA: TGCGCCAGCAGCTTGGAAAGACAGGGGGCAGGTGAAAAACTGTTTTTT

J gene: TRBJ2-1
clone size: few
V gene: TRBV27
D gene: -
CDR3 protein: CASSLTGGGLAASSYNEQFF
CDR3 DNA: TGTGCCAGCAGTTTAACCGGAGGGGGCCTAGCGGCGAGCTCCTACAATGAGCAGTTCTTC

J gene: TRBJ2-1
clone size: many
V gene: TRBV12-3/TRBV12-4
D gene: -
CDR3 protein: CASSRSSHRGRNNEQFF
CDR3 DNA: TGTGCCAGCAGTCGTTCCAGTCATAGGGGGAGAAACAATGAGCAGTTCTTC

J gene: TRBJ2-5
clone size: few
V gene: TRBV20-1
D gene: -
CDR3 protein: CSARGVTQETQYF
CDR3 DNA: TGCAGTGCTAGAGGGGTTACTCAAGAGACCCAGTACTTC

J gene: TRBJ2-1
clone size: -
V gene: TRBV20-1
D gene: -
CDR3 protein: CRTIGGNEQFF
CDR3 DNA: TGCAGGACAATAGGAGGCAATGAGCAGTTCTTC

J gene: TRBJ2-7
clone size: -
V gene: TRBV6-5
D gene: -
CDR3 protein: CASSYLTGWEQYF
CDR3 DNA: TGTGCCAGCAGTTACTTGACCGGGTGGGAGCAGTACTTC

J gene: TRBJ2-1
clone size: few
V gene: TRBV20-1
D gene: TRBD1
CDR3 protein: CSARKETDRAMGEQFF
CDR3 DNA: TGCAGTGCTAGGAAAGAAACGGACAGGGCAATGGGTGAGCAGTTCTTC

J gene: TRBJ2-7
clone size: -
V gene: TRBV5-5
D gene: TRBD2
CDR3 protein: CASSLEALAGSSYEQYF
CDR3 DNA: TGTGCCAGCAGCTTGGAGGCTCTAGCGGGGAGCTCCTACGAGCAGTACTTC

J gene: TRBJ1-5
clone size: few
V gene: TRBV27
D gene: -
CDR3 protein: CASSFRENQPQHF
CDR3 DNA: TGTGCCAGCAGTTTCAGGGAGAATCAGCCCCAGCATTTT

J gene: TRBJ2-7
clone size: -
V gene: TRBV29-1
D gene: -
CDR3 protein: CSVASPFYEQYF
CDR3 DNA: TGCAGCGTTGCTAGCCCGTTCTACGAGCAGTACTTC

J gene: TRBJ1-6
clone size: few
V gene: TRBV12-3/TRBV12-4
D gene: -
CDR3 protein: CASSLGTAWGPLHF
CDR3 DNA: TGTGCCAGCAGTCTCGGGACGGCTTGGGGACCCCTCCACTTT

J gene: TRBJ2-3
clone size: -
V gene: TRBV6-5
D gene: TRBD2
CDR3 protein: CASSYLRPPSGRGNTQYF
CDR3 DNA: TGTGCCAGCAGTTACCTCCGCCCTCCTAGCGGGAGGGGGAATACGCAGTATTTT

J gene: TRBJ1-5
clone size: few
V gene: TRBV28
D gene: -
CDR3 protein: CAGGQFDQPQHF
CDR3 DNA: TGTGCCGGAGGACAGTTTGATCAGCCCCAGCATTTT

J gene: TRBJ2-7
clone size: few
V gene: TRBV30
D gene: TRBD1
CDR3 protein: CAWSPGTGSYEQYF
CDR3 DNA: TGTGCCTGGAGCCCCGGGACAGGCTCTTACGAGCAGTACTTC

J gene: TRBJ2-1
clone size: few
V gene: TRBV7-2
D gene: -
CDR3 protein: CASSLGVLGINEQFF
CDR3 DNA: TGTGCCAGCAGCTTGGGGGTCCTGGGGATCAATGAGCAGTTCTTC

J gene: TRBJ2-1
clone size: -
V gene: TRBV7-6
D gene: TRBD1
CDR3 protein: CASSLDPGTGILTYNEQFF
CDR3 DNA: TGTGCCAGCAGCTTAGATCCCGGGACAGGGATCCTCACCTACAATGAGCAGTTCTTC

J gene: TRBJ2-5
clone size: few
V gene: TRBV29-1
D gene: -
CDR3 protein: CSATPFTAETQYF
CDR3 DNA: TGCAGCGCCACCCCCTTTACTGCAGAGACCCAGTACTTC

J gene: TRBJ2-5
clone size: once
V gene: TRBV6-2/TRBV6-3
D gene: TRBD2
CDR3 protein: CASRSGTSGKGYQETQYF
CDR3 DNA: TGTGCCAGCAGATCCGGGACTAGCGGGAAGGGGTACCAAGAGACCCAGTACTTC

J gene: TRBJ2-2
clone size: -
V gene: TRBV19
D gene: TRBD1
CDR3 protein: CASSLTGTGRGTGELFF
CDR3 DNA: TGTGCCAGTAGCCTAACGGGGACAGGCCGGGGTACCGGGGAGCTGTTTTTT

J gene: TRBJ1-2
clone size: -
V gene: TRBV4-2
D gene: -
CDR3 protein: CASSQSTLTGYGYTF
CDR3 DNA: TGTGCCAGCAGCCAATCGACACTTACGGGCTATGGCTACACCTTC